Listed below are T cell receptor beta chains from one sample, sequenced in a study of blood T cell repertoires in COVID-19. TCRdb's copy holds only in-frame clones and misses some; the assay was immunoSEQ multiplex PCR. The profile shows 150,000 to 200,000 clones, around 87% of them singletons. The sequenced material came from peripheral blood. These receptor sequences come from a woman older than 75 in a cohort sampled during active or convalescent COVID-19. Both conserved end residues are part of each CDR3. The D gene is left open where the match is weak. Where a row states a size, it is once, few, many or the class of an expanded clone; other rows omit it.

-,-,TRBJ2-7,TRBV5-6,TGTGCCAGCACCATGGGGCGGGGTGGGACCTACGAGCAGTACTTC,CASTMGRGGTYEQYF
few,-,TRBJ2-1,TRBV19,TGTGCCAGTAGTATAGCGGGAGCCATTCCTGATGAGCAGTTCTTC,CASSIAGAIPDEQFF
few,TRBD1,TRBJ2-2,TRBV6-5,TGTGCCAGCAGTCCTGGGACAGCACCTGGGGAGCTGTTTTTT,CASSPGTAPGELFF
-,-,TRBJ1-1,TRBV29-1,TGCAGCGTTGATTTGGACAAAGCTTTCTTT,CSVDLDKAFF
-,TRBD2,TRBJ2-1,TRBV3-1/TRBV3-2,TGTGCCAGCAGCCAAGGGACCGGGACTAGCGCCAGTGAGCAGTTCTTC,CASSQGTGTSASEQFF
-,-,TRBJ1-3,TRBV2,TGTGCCAGTTGTCAGGGTGCTCTTGGAAACACCATATATTTT,CASCQGALGNTIYF
-,-,TRBJ1-1,TRBV9,TGTGCCAGCAGCGTGTCGGGAAACACTGAAGCTTTCTTT,CASSVSGNTEAFF
few,-,TRBJ2-2,TRBV27,TGTGCCAGCACCACCCATGGGGGGTTCTCCGGGGAGCTGTTTTTT,CASTTHGGFSGELFF
once,TRBD1,TRBJ2-5,TRBV5-8,TGTGCCAGCAGCTCCTGGACAGGGGGTGCGGAGACCCAGTACTTC,CASSSWTGGAETQYF
-,TRBD1,TRBJ1-2,TRBV30,TGTGCCTGGAGTGTATTCTTCGGGACAGGGAGGCGTAACTATGGCTACACCTTC,CAWSVFFGTGRRNYGYTF
-,-,TRBJ1-1,TRBV4-1,TGCGCCAGCAGTCGCAGAGAGGTACGGGGGACTGAAGCTTTCTTT,CASSRREVRGTEAFF
-,-,TRBJ1-1,TRBV6-5,TGTGCCAGCAAGGCCCACGGGGGGCATACTGAAGCTTTCTTT,CASKAHGGHTEAFF
-,-,TRBJ2-1,TRBV9,TGTGCCAGCAGCGAGGCGACAAGACCCTACAATGAGCAGTTCTTC,CASSEATRPYNEQFF
-,-,TRBJ2-3,TRBV19,TGTGCCAGTAGTATTGCGGACTCTCTATATACGCAGTATTTT,CASSIADSLYTQYF
-,-,TRBJ1-1,TRBV4-1,TGCGCCAGCAGCGCGACCCCGGGAGACACTGAAGCTTTCTTT,CASSATPGDTEAFF
-,TRBD2,TRBJ2-2,TRBV3-1/TRBV3-2,TGTGCCAGCAGCTCGGGACTAGCGGGAGACACCGGGGAGCTGTTTTTT,CASSSGLAGDTGELFF
-,-,TRBJ2-4,TRBV30,TGTGCCTGGAGTAAAGAGGGGGATGTCAAAAACATTCAGTACTTC,CAWSKEGDVKNIQYF
-,-,TRBJ2-1,TRBV27,TGTGCCACCAGTCGACGGGACTCCGTCACTGAGCAGTTCTTC,CATSRRDSVTEQFF
few,-,TRBJ1-4,TRBV19,TGTGCCAGTAGTCTAAGGTCCCACCGGGAGGAAAAACTGTTTTTT,CASSLRSHREEKLFF
-,-,TRBJ1-5,TRBV3-1/TRBV3-2,TGTGCCAGCAGCCAAGGATTTTCTATCGGGGGGGATAGCAATCAGCCCCAGCATTTT,CASSQGFSIGGDSNQPQHF
-,TRBD1,TRBJ2-7,TRBV14,TGTGCCAGCAGCCGTGGACAGGGGCCAGGCCTCGAGCAGTACTTC,CASSRGQGPGLEQYF
-,TRBD1,TRBJ1-1,TRBV7-2,TGTGCCAGCAGCATAGTAGGGGGCACGAAGACTGAAGCTTTCTTT,CASSIVGGTKTEAFF
-,TRBD2,TRBJ2-2,TRBV18,TGTGCCAGCTCACCGCTACTAGCGGCGAACACCGGGGAGCTGTTTTTT,CASSPLLAANTGELFF
-,TRBD2,TRBJ2-2,TRBV5-8,TGTGCCAGCAGCCTTGGGCTAGCGGGAGCCGTCGGGGAGCTGTTTTTT,CASSLGLAGAVGELFF
-,-,TRBJ1-6,TRBV4-1,TGCGCCAGCAGCTCCCGGACAGACTATAATTCACCCCTCCACTTT,CASSSRTDYNSPLHF
-,-,TRBJ1-4,TRBV29-1,TGCAGCGTTGCTGTGGGGGCTGGGGAAAAACTGTTTTTT,CSVAVGAGEKLFF